This TCR beta chain emerged from a study of T cells in Graves' hyperthyroidism and ophthalmopathy. The CDR3 runs 13 residues. The germline CDR1 and CDR2 sequences are LNHDA and SQIVND (reference sequence). General observations from the study: Ophthalmopathy and stable hyperthyroidism were told apart by a 13 V-J model.

As for this clonotype: Its specificity is unknown. A read error may be the cause here, since a much bigger clone is one base away.

It was considered stable Graves' hyperthyroidism when ophthalmopathy did not progress within 18 months. Amplification of TCR beta CDR3 regions used RNA as the template. HTBI primers were employed in a first-round RT-PCR of the TCR CDR3. TCRdb re-called the multiplex PCR reads with MiXCR, one entry per CDR3 protein. This sample has roughly 800,000 distinct CDR3 sequences, with roughly 37% found just once. The rearrangement links TRBV19 to TRBJ1-2; D is undetermined. This TCR derives from a man aged 18 to 35 with Graves' hyperthyroidism. Sequenced input: blood. CDR3 DNA: TGTGCCAGTATTCGGGCTTTGGGCTATGGCTACGCCTTC. This codes for CASIRALGYGYAF. Using reference TRBV19 and TRBJ1-2 for the parts outside the CDR3, the full variable domain is DGGITQSPKYLFRKEGQNVTLSCEQNLNHDAMYWYRQDPGQGLRLIYYSQIVNDFQKGDIAEGYSVSREKKESFPLTVTSAQKNPTAFYLCASIRALGYGYAFGSGTRLTVV.